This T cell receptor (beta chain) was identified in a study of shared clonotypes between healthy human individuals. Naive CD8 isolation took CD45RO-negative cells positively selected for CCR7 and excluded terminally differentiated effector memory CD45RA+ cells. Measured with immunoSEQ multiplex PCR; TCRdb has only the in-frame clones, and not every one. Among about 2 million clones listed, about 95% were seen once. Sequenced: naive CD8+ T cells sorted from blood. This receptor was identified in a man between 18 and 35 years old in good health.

CDR3 DNA sequence: TGTGCCAGCAGAAACAGGCCTCCGGCCTACGAGCAGTACTTC. It encodes CASRNRPPAYEQYF. V and J are TRBV2 and TRBJ2-7; a weak D match, TRBD1 (5 bases). The CDR3 is 14 residues long. Trimming took off 6 bases at V and 2 bases at J, with 14 bases between the two ends. Germline-derived CDR1 and CDR2 are SNHLY and FYNNEI.